What follows are 11 T cell receptor beta chains derived from one specimen sequenced in a study of cytomegalovirus exposure and HLA in healthy donors. PCR was performed using 60 Vbeta and 13 Jbeta primers. Repertoires were generated with immunoSEQ multiplex PCR, while TCRdb's copy carries only in-frame clones and drops some. The table shows about 160,000 clones, with approximately 77% occurring only once. The source material was PBMCs. The receptors were gathered from a female donor in good health and CMV-seronegative.

The V call is TRBV7-3, the J call TRBJ2-3; 9 bases are shared with TRBD2. CDR1 is SGHTA and CDR2 is FQGTGA in the germline V gene. V was pared by 5 bases and J by 6 bases, with 6 bases of the junction left unmatched. The CDR3 covers 14 residues. For the CDR3, the DNA is TGTGCCAGCAGCCCATTTAGCGGGGGTGATACGCAGTATTTT. Translating it yields CASSPFSGGDTQYF.

The V and J genes are TRBV2 and TRBJ1-1, with D tentatively TRBD1 (5 bases). The CDR3 extends over 13 amino acids. Germline CDR1 reads SNHLY; CDR2 reads FYNNEI. V gave up 2 bases and J gave up 4 bases, with 8 bases separating them. Here the CDR3 reads CASSERQTTEAFF. In nucleotides, the CDR3 is TGTGCCAGCAGTGAAAGACAGACCACTGAAGCTTTCTTT.

The CDR3 DNA reads as TGTGCCAGTAGTACATCCGGGACAGGGTACTATGGCTACACCTTC. The encoded protein is CASSTSGTGYYGYTF. The chain couples TRBV19 to TRBJ1-2, with 9 bases matching TRBD1. This CDR3 region has 15 residues. The germline CDR1 and CDR2 sequences are LNHDA and SQIVND (reference sequence). V trimming: 4 bases; J trimming: 3 bases; junction bases outside the gene matches: 6.

The chain employs TRBV7-2 and TRBJ2-7, with TRBD2 identical over 11 bases. V trimming: 5 bases; J trimming: 7 bases; junction bases outside the gene matches: 10. Germline V gene data show CDR1 as SGHTA and CDR2 as FQGNSA. This CDR3 has 15 amino acids. CDR3 nucleotides: TGTGCCAGCAGCCCGGGACTAGCGGTTCCTTTGGAGCAGTACTTC. Translating gives CASSPGLAVPLEQYF.

V gene TRBV11-3 combines with J gene TRBJ1-1, with TRBD1 matching 7 bases. J gave up 0 bases and V 1 base, and 8 bases lay outside the gene matches. The CDR3 contains 17 residues. Looked up from germline, CDR1 is SGHNT and CDR2 is YENEEA. Here the CDR3 reads CASSLGSQGMLNTEAFF. The CDR3 nucleotides are TGTGCCAGCAGCTTAGGATCACAGGGGATGTTGAACACTGAAGCTTTCTTT.

In its sample, this clone was seen a few times. Here the CDR3 reads CASSASPTSGNSYEQYF. CDR3 DNA sequence: TGTGCCAGCAGCGCCAGCCCTACTAGCGGGAACTCCTACGAGCAGTACTTC. This chain links TRBV9 with TRBJ2-7; 10 positions match TRBD2. This CDR3 has 17 amino acids. Trimming removed 3 bases from V and 0 bases from J; junction bases left unmatched: 9. Per the germline V gene, CDR1 is SGDLS and CDR2 is YYNGEE.

In DNA form, the CDR3 reads TGTGCCAGCAGGGGGACTGGGCTGACCCAGTACTTC. Translation: CASRGTGLTQYF. The chain combines TRBV6-5 with TRBJ2-5, with D possibly matching TRBD2 (6 bases). The CDR3 is 12 amino acids. Trimming took 6 bases from V and 7 from J, leaving 12 bases between them. CDR1 is MNHEY, CDR2 SVGAGI, per germline.

The chain is built from TRBV30 and TRBJ1-4; the match to TRBD1 covers 7 bases. The V and J ends lost 2 bases and 4 bases, in that order; junction bases with no gene match: 7. From germline, CDR1 is GTSNPN and CDR2 SVGIG (reference sequence). This CDR3 comprises 15 residues. The CDR3 protein is CAWSTQQGINEKLFF. CDR3 DNA sequence: TGTGCCTGGAGTACCCAACAGGGGATTAATGAAAAACTGTTTTTT.

In this sample, this clone turned up a few times. This chain links TRBV30 with TRBJ1-5; TRBD1 is a possible D gene (5 bases). Germline CDR1 reads GTSNPN; CDR2 reads SVGIG (reference sequence). The CDR3 runs to 16 residues. V lost 4 bases and J lost 0, with 16 bases in between. In DNA, the CDR3 is TGTGCCTGGAACGAGGGCCCCGGGGGTAGCAATCAGCCCCAGCATTTT. Translated, it gives CAWNEGPGGSNQPQHF.

The chain employs TRBV6-6 and TRBJ2-4, with TRBD2 matching 7 bases. Germline CDR1 is MNHNY and CDR2 is SVGAGI (reference sequence). V was pared by 8 bases and J by 3 bases, with 13 bases of the junction left unmatched. The CDR3 contains 16 residues. The CDR3 region is CASGGREALDKNIQYF. The DNA of the CDR3 is TGTGCCAGCGGAGGTCGGGAGGCTCTCGACAAAAACATTCAGTACTTC.

This clone was recorded once. The J gene is TRBJ1-1, the V gene TRBV4-3; the D gene is possibly TRBD1 (5 bases). The V gene's germline CDR1 is LGHNA and CDR2 YSLEER. V lost 4 bases to trimming and J lost 1 base, with 16 bases between them. This CDR3 is built from 16 residues. The CDR3 loop is CASSRLGGSPNTEAFF. CDR3 nucleotides: TGCGCCAGCAGCCGCCTTGGGGGGAGCCCGAACACTGAAGCTTTCTTT.